These 10 T cell receptor beta chains were all obtained from the same sample, sequenced in a study of response to subunit inactivated influenza vaccine. TCRdb reprocessed the RT-PCR reads via MiXCR and lists one record per CDR3 protein. The table has about 540,000 distinct CDR3 sequences, approximately 24% seen once. These sequences were also reported in another study, on T cells expressing NK-cell markers. This second study notes: In generating TCR beta cDNA, 5'RACE template switching with UMIs was used.

The material sequenced was CD4+ T cells sorted from PBMCs, taken roughly 12 days after vaccination. These receptors came from a man between 50 and 59 years old who received an inactivated influenza vaccine.

The chain couples TRBV7-6 to TRBJ1-3; TRBD1 is a possible D gene (6 bases). The CDR3 contains 16 residues. Trimming shortened V by 5 bases and J by 0 bases, and 14 bases separated the two germline ends. The germline CDR1 and CDR2 sequences are SGHVS and FNYEAQ. CDR3: CASSLQTGTSGNTIYF. CDR3 DNA sequence: TGTGCCAGCAGCCTGCAGACAGGAACCTCTGGAAACACCATATATTTT.

This chain uses TRBV10-3 with TRBJ1-5; D possibly corresponds to TRBD1 (5 bases). CDR1 and CDR2 from the germline V gene are ENHRY and SYGVKD. The CDR3 covers 14 residues. Trimming pared 5 bases from V and 6 bases from J, leaving 14 bases between. The CDR3 coding sequence is TGTGCCATCAGTATAGCGGGGCCCGGTCAGCCCCAGCATTTT. Its protein product is CAISIAGPGQPQHF.

The rearrangement uses TRBV10-3 and TRBJ2-3, with a tentative D call TRBD1 (6 bases). The V gene lost 4 bases and the J gene lost 6 bases, with 8 bases spanning the gap. Germline V gene data show CDR1 as ENHRY and CDR2 as SYGVKD. The CDR3 runs 12 residues. The CDR3 DNA follows: TGTGCCATCAGTGGGACAGACGATACGCAGTATTTT. This translates into CAISGTDDTQYF.

This clonotype appeared a few times. The rearrangement joins TRBV6-6 to TRBJ2-5, with D unresolved. This CDR3 region has 12 residues. The V and J ends lost 0 bases and 5 bases respectively, with 4 bases between them. The germline V gene encodes CDR1 MNHNY and CDR2 SVGAGI (reference sequence). The CDR3 reads CASSYSMETQYF. CDR3 coding DNA: TGTGCCAGCAGTTACTCGATGGAGACCCAGTACTTC.

The chain recombines TRBV10-3 with TRBJ1-4; D gene uncertain. Germline V gene sequence: CDR1 ENHRY, CDR2 SYGVKD. V gave up 0 bases and J gave up 8 bases, with 13 bases separating them. CDR3 size: 15 residues. The CDR3 region is CAISESGSLGEKLFF. CDR3 nucleotide sequence: TGTGCCATCAGTGAGTCAGGTTCCCTGGGGGAAAAACTGTTTTTT.

The chain uses TRBV5-1 and TRBJ2-7; TRBD1 is a possible D gene (6 bases). The V end lost 4 bases, the J end lost 3 bases, and 11 bases lay between the germline ends. Germline CDR1 and CDR2: SGHRS and YFSETQ. There are 13 residues in the CDR3. The CDR3 spells CASSQLRGYEQYF. CDR3 in DNA: TGCGCCAGCAGCCAACTCAGGGGCTACGAGCAGTACTTC.

The rearrangement links TRBV7-2 to TRBJ1-3, with 8 nucleotides matching TRBD1. This CDR3 comprises 16 residues. Germline CDR1 and CDR2: SGHTA and FQGNSA. Trimming removed 2 bases from V and 4 bases from J; junction bases left unmatched: 7. The CDR3 nucleotides read TGTGCCAGCAGCTTACGAACAGGGGGTAAAGGAAACACCATATATTTT. Protein: CASSLRTGGKGNTIYF.

This clonotype came up a few times. CDR3 in amino acids: CASSLYSQGNTEAFF. The CDR3 DNA sequence: TGCGCCAGCAGCTTGTATTCACAGGGGAACACTGAAGCTTTCTTT. The J gene is TRBJ1-1, the V gene TRBV5-1; TRBD1 is a possible D gene (6 bases). The V end was cut by 1 base, the J end by 1 base, with 11 bases between. The CDR3 length is 15 residues. Germline CDR1 SGHRS, CDR2 YFSETQ.

The chain is built from TRBV7-9 and TRBJ1-1; D is ambiguous. Germline V lookup: CDR1 SEHNR, CDR2 FQNEAQ (reference sequence). The CDR3 covers 13 residues. The ends were cut back, 5 bases at V and 0 bases at J, with 7 bases in the middle. The CDR3 nucleotides read TGTGCCAGCAGCGTTCGGATGAACACTGAAGCTTTCTTT. The encoded protein is CASSVRMNTEAFF.

The gene calls are TRBV6-2 or TRBV6-3 and TRBJ2-3, with D maybe TRBD2 (6 bases). CDR3 length equals 12 residues. Trimming cost V 5 bases and J 4 bases, with 7 bases left between them. In germline, CDR1 is MNHEY, CDR2 SVGEGT. The CDR3 protein is CASSGRSDTQYF. In nucleotides, the CDR3 is TGTGCCAGCAGTGGGAGGTCAGATACGCAGTATTTT.